The rows below give T cell receptor beta chains drawn from one sample of a study of graft-versus-host responses after intestinal transplantation. TCRdb's copy holds only in-frame clones and misses some; the assay was immunoSEQ multiplex PCR. The sample records around 18,000 clones, about 93% being singletons. The source material was PBMCs, sampled about 350 days after transplant. These TCRs come from a human patient who received an intestinal transplant, so some T cells may come from the graft donor. Each CDR3 is given with its conserved first and last residue. A D gene is named only where the DNA matches it firmly. Not every row has a clone size; where given, it reads once, few, many or a size class.

v_call,j_call,d_call,clone_size,cdr3_length,cdr3_aa,cdr3_nt
TRBV28,TRBJ2-7,TRBD2,NA,17,CASSFSKTSGIYYEQYF,TGTGCCAGCAGTTTCTCTAAGACTAGCGGGATATATTACGAGCAGTACTTC
TRBV29-1,TRBJ2-1,TRBD2,NA,14,CSVVNKRGYNEQFF,TGCAGCGTTGTAAATAAGCGGGGCTACAATGAGCAGTTCTTC
TRBV29-1,TRBJ2-1,TRBD2,NA,13,CSVEAGLAGEQFF,TGCAGCGTTGAGGCGGGACTAGCGGGAGAGCAGTTCTTC
TRBV7-9,TRBJ2-5,TRBD1,NA,14,CASSSRQGYETQYF,TGTGCCAGCAGCTCGCGACAGGGGTATGAGACCCAGTACTTC
TRBV2,TRBJ1-2,NA,once,13,CASTGNLNYGYTF,TGTGCCAGCACGGGCAACCTTAACTATGGCTACACCTTC
TRBV29-1,TRBJ2-2,NA,NA,13,CSGLKTGPGELFF,TGCAGCGGCCTCAAAACAGGGCCCGGGGAGCTGTTTTTT
TRBV7-8,TRBJ2-1,NA,NA,14,CASSLKRGRRGGLF,TGTGCCAGCAGCTTAAAGAGGGGGAGGCGAGGGGGGCTCTTC
TRBV6-1,TRBJ1-2,NA,NA,14,CASSEQGRSRGYTF,TGTGCCAGCAGTGAACAGGGACGATCCCGTGGCTACACCTTC
TRBV2,TRBJ1-1,NA,NA,11,CASVGNTEAFF,TGTGCCAGCGTAGGGAACACTGAAGCTTTCTTT
TRBV7-3,TRBJ2-7,NA,NA,17,CASSLRPGPRGEYEQYF,TGTGCCAGCAGCTTAAGACCAGGGCCCCGAGGAGAGTACGAGCAGTACTTC
TRBV28,TRBJ1-2,TRBD1,NA,14,CASSLWDRGGGYTF,TGTGCCAGCAGTTTATGGGACAGGGGAGGTGGCTACACCTTC
TRBV29-1,TRBJ2-7,TRBD2,NA,15,CSVGYRDYRTYEQYF,TGCAGCGTTGGATATCGGGACTACCGCACCTACGAGCAGTACTTC
TRBV2,TRBJ2-7,TRBD1,NA,14,CASRAGTGSYEQYF,TGTGCCAGCAGGGCCGGGACAGGTTCCTACGAGCAGTACTTC
TRBV19,TRBJ1-1,TRBD1,NA,13,CASSMVRDSEAFF,TGTGCCAGTAGTATGGTAAGGGACAGTGAAGCTTTCTTT
TRBV6-5,TRBJ1-4,NA,NA,15,CASSDFRGTAEKLFF,NA
TRBV30,TRBJ2-2,NA,few,14,CAWNVAANTGELFF,TGTGCCTGGAACGTGGCGGCGAACACCGGGGAGCTGTTTTTT
TRBV28,TRBJ2-1,NA,NA,15,CASSPRQVVYNEQFF,TGTGCCAGCAGTCCACGACAGGTCGTTTACAATGAGCAGTTCTTC
TRBV6-1,TRBJ2-1,NA,NA,11,CASSDINEQFF,TGTGCCAGCAGTGACATCAATGAGCAGTTCTTC
TRBV18,TRBJ2-1,TRBD2,NA,17,CASSPGGRTSGSASMFF,TGTGCCAGCTCACCAGGAGGTAGAACTAGCGGGAGCGCTAGCATGTTCTTC
TRBV6-1,TRBJ2-1,TRBD2,NA,14,CASSVSGGSNEQFF,TGTGCCAGCAGTGTAAGCGGGGGGTCGAATGAGCAGTTCTTC
TRBV6-5,TRBJ1-4,NA,NA,14,CASSYGTTNEKLFF,TGTGCCAGCAGTTACGGGACAACTAATGAAAAACTGTTTTTT